The 25 T cell receptor beta chains given below trace back to one sample, sequenced in a study of regulatory T cells in long-lasting Graves disease. Noted time point: persistent/refractory GD, antithyroid drugs over 5 years with positive TRAb. Researchers made the TCR library from RNA that was extracted from PBMCs. HTBI primers from iRepertoire and Arm-PCR of CDR3 regions yielded the TCR beta libraries. TCRdb reanalysed the multiplex PCR reads using MiXCR and keeps one entry per CDR3 protein. The data contain over 650,000 distinct CDR3 sequences, about 32% of them singletons. This specimen was peripheral blood mononuclear cells (PBMCs), taken when the disease was refractory, from a patient treated with antithyroid drugs. The source is a female donor with Graves disease.

The genes are TRBV7-9 and TRBJ2-7; 9 bases match TRBD2. From germline, CDR1 is SEHNR and CDR2 FQNEAQ (reference sequence). CDR3 length: 14 residues. The trim removed 1 base at V and 6 bases at J, leaving 4 bases unmatched. The CDR3: CASSLEASGTEQYF. The DNA of the CDR3 is TGTGCCAGCAGCTTAGAGGCTAGCGGGACCGAGCAGTACTTC.

This clonotype was observed a few times. This rearrangement joins TRBV18 to TRBJ1-1; 8 nucleotides align to TRBD1. Trimming at V came to 4 bases and at J to 4 bases, leaving 8 bases not matched to a gene. Germline V gene sequence: CDR1 KGHSH, CDR2 LQKENI. The CDR3 runs 15 residues. The CDR3 here is CASSLTNDRGTEAFF. DNA of the CDR3: TGTGCCAGCTCACTGACGAACGACAGGGGCACTGAAGCTTTCTTT.

The rearrangement joins TRBV29-1 to TRBJ1-1; weak D call: TRBD1 (5 bases). With 5 bases removed from V and 2 bases from J, the gap between germline ends came to 9 bases. Looked up from germline, CDR1 is SQVTM and CDR2 is ANQGSEA. The CDR3 is made up of 12 amino acids. CDR3 amino acids: CSVRQRNTEAFF. CDR3 sequence (DNA): TGCAGCGTTCGACAGAGAAACACTGAAGCTTTCTTT.

V usage is TRBV5-1 and J usage is TRBJ2-7; maybe TRBD1 (6 bases). Trimming left V 6 bases short and J 6 bases short, with 16 bases between. Germline V gene data show CDR1 as SGHRS and CDR2 as YFSETQ. This CDR3 is built from 13 residues. CDR3 region: CASTWGTGREQYF. In nucleotides, the CDR3 is TGCGCCAGCACCTGGGGTACAGGGCGCGAGCAGTACTTC.

The chain joins TRBV11-2 to TRBJ1-1; weak D call: TRBD1 (5 bases). V lost 1 base to trimming and J lost 8 bases, with 20 bases between them. This CDR3 spans 16 amino acids. Germline CDR1 and CDR2: SGHAT and FQNNGV. The CDR3 loop reads CASSLGGWGSGREAFF. The CDR3 DNA reads TGTGCCAGCAGCTTAGGGGGGTGGGGGTCGGGAAGAGAAGCTTTCTTT.

The chain links TRBV30 to TRBJ1-4, with 7 bases aligning to TRBD1. The germline gives CDR1 GTSNPN, CDR2 SVGIG (reference sequence). J was trimmed by 6 bases and V by 4 bases; bases with no gene match: 11. CDR3 length: 15 amino acids. CDR3 residues: CAWTPGGGRYEKLFF. CDR3 bases: TGTGCCTGGACCCCAGGGGGAGGTCGGTATGAAAAACTGTTTTTT.

V is TRBV29-1 and J is TRBJ1-4; D remains unclear. The germline gives CDR1 SQVTM, CDR2 ANQGSEA. Trimming removed 0 bases at V and 1 base at J, with 9 bases between. The CDR3 covers 15 residues. The CDR3 region is CSVEERLGTNEKLFF. In DNA, the CDR3 is TGCAGCGTTGAAGAAAGGTTGGGAACTAATGAAAAACTGTTTTTT.

The V call is TRBV19, the J call TRBJ2-2; 11 bases fit TRBD2. Germline V lookup: CDR1 LNHDA, CDR2 SQIVND (reference sequence). The CDR3 totals 18 residues. The junction had 8 bases not matched to a gene; V was cut back by 0 bases and J by 5 bases. CDR3 nucleotide sequence: TGTGCCAGTAGTATAGATCTAGAAGTAGCGGGAGGGACCGGGGAGCTGTTTTTT. This sequence encodes CASSIDLEVAGGTGELFF.

The CDR3, as DNA: TGTGCCAGCAGCTCCTGGACAGGGGAAAACACCATATATTTT. Its protein is CASSSWTGENTIYF. The chain links TRBV27 to TRBJ1-3, with 9 bases lining up with TRBD1. The germline V gene has CDR1 MNHEY and CDR2 SMNVEV (reference sequence). V was pared by 6 bases and J by 6 bases, with 6 bases of the junction left unmatched. This CDR3 region has 14 residues.

This clonotype was seen only a few times. The chain is built from TRBV5-1 and TRBJ1-1; D gene uncertain. Germline lookup yields CDR1 SGHRS and CDR2 YFSETQ. Trimming shortened V by 0 bases and J by 11 bases, and 11 bases separated the two germline ends. The CDR3 has 12 amino acids. In nucleotides, the CDR3 is TGCGCCAGCAGCTTGGAGGTCGGCGACGCTTTCTTT. This codes for CASSLEVGDAFF.

The rearrangement uses TRBV20-1 and TRBJ2-2; D possibly corresponds to TRBD1 (5 bases). This CDR3 region has 13 residues. The germline V gene has CDR1 DFQATT and CDR2 SNEGSKA (reference sequence). V lost 7 bases and J 1 base, leaving 10 bases between the germline ends. Here the CDR3 DNA reads TGCAGTGTCGTGACAGAGAACACCGGGGAGCTGTTTTTT. Translation gives CSVVTENTGELFF.

The V call is TRBV7-2, the J call TRBJ2-7; D gene unclear. The CDR3 spans 14 residues. The germline V and J ends were trimmed by 5 bases and 3 bases, with 14 bases remaining between them. The germline gives CDR1 SGHTA, CDR2 FQGNSA. CDR3 loop: CASSLTSLNYEQYF. CDR3 DNA sequence: TGTGCCAGCAGCCTGACAAGTTTAAACTACGAGCAGTACTTC. The full variable domain, completed using reference TRBV7-2 and TRBJ2-7, is GAGVSQSPSNKVTEKGKDVELRCDPISGHTALYWYRQSLGQGLEFLIYFQGNSAPDKSGLPSDRFSAERTGGSVSTLTIQRTQQEDSAVYLCASSLTSLNYEQYFGPGTRLTVT.

V and J are TRBV6-1 and TRBJ1-4; 7 nucleotides match TRBD1. The CDR3 has 15 amino acids. J was trimmed by 7 bases and V by 5 bases; bases with no gene match: 10. CDR1 is MNHNS, CDR2 SASEGT, per germline. CDR3 residues: CASSNPRGRPEKLFF. CDR3 bases: TGTGCCAGCAGTAATCCGAGGGGGCGGCCTGAAAAACTGTTTTTT.

This CDR3 reads CASSYGSNRGPYNSPLHF. CDR3 coding DNA: TGTGCCAGCAGTTACGGCTCGAACAGGGGGCCATATAATTCACCCCTCCACTTT. The V call is TRBV28, the J call TRBJ1-6, with 9 bases identical to TRBD1. CDR1 and CDR2 (germline): MDHEN, SYDVKM. The CDR3 extends over 18 amino acids. Trimming removed 4 bases from V and 4 bases from J; junction bases left unmatched: 11.

The chain combines TRBV3-1 with TRBJ1-1; the D gene is possibly TRBD1 (5 bases). The CDR3 contains 15 residues. Germline CDR1 reads LGHDT; CDR2 reads YNNKEL (reference sequence). V lost 4 bases and J 0 bases, leaving 12 bases between the germline ends. The CDR3 nucleotides are TGTGCCAGCAGCCCCAGGGTCTCAATGAACACTGAAGCTTTCTTT. Protein: CASSPRVSMNTEAFF. Full variable domain (rest looked up from reference TRBV3-1 and TRBJ1-1): DTAVSQTPKYLVTQMGNDKSIKCEQNLGHDTMYWYKQDSKKFLKIMFSYNNKELIINETVPNRFSPKSPDKAHLNLHINSLELGDSAVYFCASSPRVSMNTEAFFGQGTRLTVV.

This clonotype was found a few times. The chain recombines TRBV5-1 with TRBJ1-1; 7 positions agree with TRBD1. Unmatched junction bases numbered 9, after V lost 0 bases and J lost 4 bases. Germline lookup yields CDR1 SGHRS and CDR2 YFSETQ. The CDR3 has 16 residues. This CDR3 is CASSLGETGRGTEAFF. CDR3 DNA: TGCGCCAGCAGCTTGGGAGAGACAGGGCGGGGCACTGAAGCTTTCTTT.

In its sample, this clonotype was seen a few times. This rearrangement joins TRBV20-1 to TRBJ1-6, with a weak D call TRBD1 (5 bases). Germline V lookup: CDR1 DFQATT, CDR2 SNEGSKA (reference sequence). The CDR3 has 12 amino acids. The DNA of the CDR3 is TGCGGGTGCGGGGGGGGTAATTCACCCCTCCACTTT. Translated: CGCGGGNSPLHF.

Ten or more counts support this clonotype. The rearrangement uses TRBV6-1 and TRBJ1-2, with D maybe TRBD1 (6 bases). The germline CDR1 and CDR2 sequences are MNHNS and SASEGT. Trimming removed 6 bases from V and 7 bases from J, with 9 bases in between. The CDR3 sequence is 11 residues long. In DNA, the CDR3 is TGTGCCAGCAGAGGAGGGGGTGGCTACACCTTC. Its protein is CASRGGGGYTF.

This clonotype was detected a few times. The J gene is TRBJ1-2, the V gene TRBV20-1, with D tentatively TRBD1 (6 bases). V lost 3 bases, J lost 2 bases, and 13 bases lay in between. From germline, CDR1 is DFQATT and CDR2 SNEGSKA (reference sequence). There are 14 residues in the CDR3. The CDR3 coding sequence is TGCAGTGCTAGTAAAGGACAGTCGAACTATGGCTACACCTTC. Translated, it gives CSASKGQSNYGYTF.

The CDR3 nucleotides are TGTGCCAGCAGCTTAGAAAGGGGGATCAGCTATGGCTACACCTTC. Protein sequence: CASSLERGISYGYTF. The rearrangement links TRBV7-9 to TRBJ1-2; tentative D call: TRBD1 (6 bases). The V end lost 1 base, the J end lost 4 bases, and 13 bases lay between the germline ends. In germline, CDR1 is SEHNR, CDR2 FQNEAQ (reference sequence). CDR3 size: 15 residues.

The rearrangement uses TRBV6-2 or TRBV6-3 and TRBJ2-1, with 11 bases identical to TRBD2. Trimming took 5 bases from V and 6 from J; bases not matched to a gene: 9. CDR3 length: 16 amino acids. CDR1 is MNHEY, CDR2 SVGEGT, per germline. The chain's CDR3 is CASSASSGRGGNEQFF. CDR3 nucleotide sequence: TGTGCCAGCAGTGCCAGTAGCGGGAGGGGAGGCAATGAGCAGTTCTTC.

The chain carries TRBV5-1 and TRBJ1-1; 7 bases are shared with TRBD1. Trimming removed 4 bases from V and 2 bases from J; junction bases left unmatched: 8. Germline V gives CDR1 SGHRS, CDR2 YFSETQ. The CDR3 spans 15 residues. This CDR3 reads CASSKAGTDNTEAFF. In DNA, the CDR3 is TGCGCCAGCAGCAAAGCCGGGACAGATAACACTGAAGCTTTCTTT.

This clonotype was picked up a small number of times. J is TRBJ1-2 and V is TRBV15; 7 positions agree with TRBD1. The CDR3 spans 13 residues. Germline V gives CDR1 LNHNV, CDR2 YYDKDF (reference sequence). J was trimmed by 2 bases and V by 3 bases; bases with no gene match: 0. The CDR3 nucleotides read TGTGCCACCAGCAGGACAGGGAACTATGGCTACACCTTC. It specifies CATSRTGNYGYTF.

The chain combines TRBV5-1 with TRBJ2-7, with 8 bases aligning to TRBD2. The CDR3 spans 16 residues. Unmatched junction bases numbered 7, after V lost 1 base and J lost 1 base. CDR1 is SGHRS and CDR2 is YFSETQ in the germline V gene. CDR3 nucleotide sequence: TGCGCCAGCAGCTTGACTAAGACTAGCGCTTCCTACGAGCAGTACTTC. It translates to CASSLTKTSASYEQYF.

The gene calls are TRBV19 and TRBJ2-5; TRBD1 matches 8 bases. Trimming at V came to 1 base and at J to 2 bases, leaving 6 bases not matched to a gene. CDR1 is LNHDA and CDR2 is SQIVND in the germline V gene (reference sequence). The CDR3 is made up of 16 amino acids. CDR3 in DNA: TGTGCCAGTAGTATAGGAACAGGGGGGCGACAAGAGACCCAGTACTTC. As protein: CASSIGTGGRQETQYF.